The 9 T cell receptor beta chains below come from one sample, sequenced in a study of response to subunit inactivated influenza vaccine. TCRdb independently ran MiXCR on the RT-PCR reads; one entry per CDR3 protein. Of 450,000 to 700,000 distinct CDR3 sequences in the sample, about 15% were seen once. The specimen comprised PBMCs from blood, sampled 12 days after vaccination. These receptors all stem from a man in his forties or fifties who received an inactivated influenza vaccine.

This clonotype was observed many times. CDR3 bases: TGCAGTGCTGGGACTAGCGGAAGCACAGATACGCAGTATTTT. This translates into CSAGTSGSTDTQYF. The chain employs TRBV20-1 and TRBJ2-3, with 11 bases fitting TRBD2. This CDR3 comprises 14 residues. CDR1 DFQATT and CDR2 SNEGSKA come from the germline V gene (reference sequence). Germline trimming cut 5 bases from V and 0 bases from J; bases unmatched to any gene: 1.

In nucleotides, the CDR3 is TGCAGTGCTACCATAGCGGGAGGGCCGAAGGGGATTGGTGAGCAGTTCTTC. This sequence encodes CSATIAGGPKGIGEQFF. The chain uses TRBV20-1 and TRBJ2-1; 11 bases align to TRBD2. This CDR3 comprises 17 residues. Germline CDR1 DFQATT, CDR2 SNEGSKA (reference sequence). V was clipped by 4 bases and J by 9 bases; unmatched bases: 17.

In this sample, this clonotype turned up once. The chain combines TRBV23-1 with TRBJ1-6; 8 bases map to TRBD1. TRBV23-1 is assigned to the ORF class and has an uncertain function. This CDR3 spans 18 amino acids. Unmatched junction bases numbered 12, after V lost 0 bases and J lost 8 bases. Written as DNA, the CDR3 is TGCGCCAGCAGTCAATCGATTCAAGGACAGGGCGCCCATTCACCCCTCCACTTT. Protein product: CASSQSIQGQGAHSPLHF.

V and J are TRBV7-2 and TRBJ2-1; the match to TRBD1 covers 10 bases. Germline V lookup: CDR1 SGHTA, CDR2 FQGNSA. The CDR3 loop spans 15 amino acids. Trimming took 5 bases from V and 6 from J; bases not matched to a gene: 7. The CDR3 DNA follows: TGTGCCAGCAGCCAAGGACAGGGGGTTTTCAATGAGCAGTTCTTC. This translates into CASSQGQGVFNEQFF.

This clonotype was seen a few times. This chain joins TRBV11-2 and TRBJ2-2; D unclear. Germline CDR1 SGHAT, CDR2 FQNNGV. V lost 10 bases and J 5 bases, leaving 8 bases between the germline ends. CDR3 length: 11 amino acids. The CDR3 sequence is CATRRTGELFF. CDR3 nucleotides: TGTGCCACCCGGCGTACCGGGGAGCTGTTTTTT.

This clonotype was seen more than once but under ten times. CDR3: CASHRDISTDTQYF. The DNA for the CDR3 is TGTGCCAGCCACCGGGACATTAGCACAGATACGCAGTATTTT. The chain is built from TRBV5-5 and TRBJ2-3, with D tentatively TRBD1 (6 bases). CDR3 length: 14 amino acids. Germline assignment: CDR1 SGHKS and CDR2 YYEKEE (reference sequence). V dropped 7 bases and J dropped 0 bases, with 12 bases sitting between them.

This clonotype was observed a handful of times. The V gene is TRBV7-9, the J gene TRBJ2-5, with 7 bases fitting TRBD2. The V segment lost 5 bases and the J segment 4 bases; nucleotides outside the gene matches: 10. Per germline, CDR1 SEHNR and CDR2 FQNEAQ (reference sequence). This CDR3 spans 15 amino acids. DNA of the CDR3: TGTGCCAGCAGCCCCCCCCGAATAGCGGGAGAGACCCAGTACTTC. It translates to CASSPPRIAGETQYF.

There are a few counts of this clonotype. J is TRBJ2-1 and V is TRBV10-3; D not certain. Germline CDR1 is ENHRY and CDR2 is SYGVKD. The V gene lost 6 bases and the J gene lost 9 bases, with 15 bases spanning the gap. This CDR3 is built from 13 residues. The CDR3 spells CAIRVLGSGEQFF. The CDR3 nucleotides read TGTGCCATCAGAGTCCTAGGTTCCGGTGAGCAGTTCTTC.

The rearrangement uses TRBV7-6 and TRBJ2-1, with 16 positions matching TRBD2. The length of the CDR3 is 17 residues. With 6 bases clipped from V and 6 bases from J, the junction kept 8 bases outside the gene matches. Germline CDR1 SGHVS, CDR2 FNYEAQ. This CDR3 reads CASSRGTSGRAPNEQFF. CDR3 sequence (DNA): TGTGCCAGCAGTCGCGGGACTAGCGGGAGGGCCCCCAATGAGCAGTTCTTC.